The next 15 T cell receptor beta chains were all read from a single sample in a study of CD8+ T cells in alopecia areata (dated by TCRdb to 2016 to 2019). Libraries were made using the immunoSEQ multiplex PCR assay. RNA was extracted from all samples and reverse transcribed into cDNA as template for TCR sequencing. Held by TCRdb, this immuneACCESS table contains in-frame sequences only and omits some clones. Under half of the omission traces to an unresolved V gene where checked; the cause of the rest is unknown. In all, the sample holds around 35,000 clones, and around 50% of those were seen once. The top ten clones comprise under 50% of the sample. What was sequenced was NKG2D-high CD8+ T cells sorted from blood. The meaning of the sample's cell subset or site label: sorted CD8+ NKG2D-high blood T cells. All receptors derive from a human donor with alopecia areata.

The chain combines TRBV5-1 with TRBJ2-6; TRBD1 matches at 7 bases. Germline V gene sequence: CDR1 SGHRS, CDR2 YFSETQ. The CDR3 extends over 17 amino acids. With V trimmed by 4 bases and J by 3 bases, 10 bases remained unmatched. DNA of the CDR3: TGCGCCAGCAGCACTCCCGGGACAGTGTTTGGGGCCAACGTCCTGACTTTC. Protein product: CASSTPGTVFGANVLTF. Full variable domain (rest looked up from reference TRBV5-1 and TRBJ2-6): KAGVTQTPRYLIKTRGQQVTLSCSPISGHRSVSWYQQTPGQGLQFLFEYFSETQRNKGNFPGRFSGRQFSNSRSEMNVSTLELGDSALYLCASSTPGTVFGANVLTFGAGSRLTVL.

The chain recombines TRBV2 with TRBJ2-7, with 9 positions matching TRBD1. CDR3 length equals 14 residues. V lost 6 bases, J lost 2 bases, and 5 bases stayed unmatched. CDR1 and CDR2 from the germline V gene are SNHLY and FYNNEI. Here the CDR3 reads CASRGTGNAYEQYF. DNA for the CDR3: TGTGCCAGCAGAGGGACAGGGAATGCCTACGAGCAGTACTTC.

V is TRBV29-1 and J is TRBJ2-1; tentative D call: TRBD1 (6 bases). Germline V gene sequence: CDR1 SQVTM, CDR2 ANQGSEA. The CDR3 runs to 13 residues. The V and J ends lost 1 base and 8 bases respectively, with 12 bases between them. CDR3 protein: CSVEGHRVYEQFF. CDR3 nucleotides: TGCAGCGTTGAAGGGCACAGGGTTTATGAGCAGTTCTTC.

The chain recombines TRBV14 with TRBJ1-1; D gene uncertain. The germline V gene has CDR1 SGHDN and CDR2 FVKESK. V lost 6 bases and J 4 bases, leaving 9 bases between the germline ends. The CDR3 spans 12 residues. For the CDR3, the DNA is TGTGCCAGCAGACGGGGAGGCACTGAAGCTTTCTTT. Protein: CASRRGGTEAFF.

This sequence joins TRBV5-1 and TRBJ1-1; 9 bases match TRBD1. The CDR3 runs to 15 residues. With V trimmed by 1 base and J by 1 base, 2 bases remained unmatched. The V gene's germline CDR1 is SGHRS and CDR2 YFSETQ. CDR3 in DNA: TGCGCCAGCAGCTTGACGACAGGGGGGAACACTGAAGCTTTCTTT. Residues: CASSLTTGGNTEAFF.

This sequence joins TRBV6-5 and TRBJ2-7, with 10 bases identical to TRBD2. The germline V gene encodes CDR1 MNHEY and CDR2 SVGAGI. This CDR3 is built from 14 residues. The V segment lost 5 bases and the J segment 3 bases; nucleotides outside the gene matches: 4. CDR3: CASSVAGGYYEQYF. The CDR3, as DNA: TGTGCCAGCAGTGTAGCGGGGGGTTACTACGAGCAGTACTTC.

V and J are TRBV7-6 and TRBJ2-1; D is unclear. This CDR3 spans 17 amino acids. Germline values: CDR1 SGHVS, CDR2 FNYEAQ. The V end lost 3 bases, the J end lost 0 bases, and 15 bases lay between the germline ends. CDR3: CASSLRRAPSSYNEQFF. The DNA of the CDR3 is TGTGCCAGCAGCTTGAGGCGAGCACCGAGCTCCTACAATGAGCAGTTCTTC. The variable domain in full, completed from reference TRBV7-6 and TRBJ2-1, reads GAGVSQSPRYKVTKRGQDVALRCDPISGHVSLYWYRQALGQGPEFLTYFNYEAQQDKSGLPNDRFSAERPEGSISTLTIQRTEQRDSAMYRCASSLRRAPSSYNEQFFGPGTRLTVL.

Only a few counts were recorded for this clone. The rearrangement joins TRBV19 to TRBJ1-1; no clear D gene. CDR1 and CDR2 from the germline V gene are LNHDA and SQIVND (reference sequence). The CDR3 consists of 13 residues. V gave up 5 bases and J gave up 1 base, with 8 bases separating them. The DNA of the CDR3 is TGTGCCAGTAGTGCAACAGCGAACACTGAAGCTTTCTTT. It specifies CASSATANTEAFF.

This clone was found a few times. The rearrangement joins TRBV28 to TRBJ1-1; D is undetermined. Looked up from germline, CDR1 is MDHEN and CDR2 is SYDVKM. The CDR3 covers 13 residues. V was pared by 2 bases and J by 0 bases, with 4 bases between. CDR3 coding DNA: TGTGCCAGCAGTTTAGGACTGAACACTGAAGCTTTCTTT. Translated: CASSLGLNTEAFF.

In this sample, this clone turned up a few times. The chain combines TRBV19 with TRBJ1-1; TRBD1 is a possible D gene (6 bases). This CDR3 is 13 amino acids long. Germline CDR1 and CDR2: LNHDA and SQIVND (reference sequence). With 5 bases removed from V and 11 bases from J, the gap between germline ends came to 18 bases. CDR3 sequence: CASSLQGFPLAFF. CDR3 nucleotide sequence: TGTGCCAGTAGTCTACAGGGATTCCCCTTGGCTTTCTTT.

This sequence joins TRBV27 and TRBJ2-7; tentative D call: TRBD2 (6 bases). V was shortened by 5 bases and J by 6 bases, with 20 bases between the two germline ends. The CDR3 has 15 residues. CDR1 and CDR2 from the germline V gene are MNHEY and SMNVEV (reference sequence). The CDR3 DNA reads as TGTGCCAGCAGTGTGACTAGTAAGGGCGGTGGCGAGCAGTACTTC. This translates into CASSVTSKGGGEQYF.

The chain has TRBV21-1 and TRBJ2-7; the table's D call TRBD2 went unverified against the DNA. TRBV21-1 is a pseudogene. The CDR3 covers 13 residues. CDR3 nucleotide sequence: TGTGCCAGCAGCAAAGGAAAGCGGTACGAGCAGTACTTC. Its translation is CASSKGKRYEQYF.

DNA of the CDR3: TGTGCCAGCAGCCTCTCTGGGCGGGAGTTAGATACGCAGTATTTT. Its translation: CASSLSGRELDTQYF. The chain recombines TRBV11-2 with TRBJ2-3, with 7 bases lining up with TRBD2. CDR3 size: 15 residues. The V gene's germline CDR1 is SGHAT and CDR2 FQNNGV. J lost 5 bases, V lost 5 bases, and 10 bases had no gene match.

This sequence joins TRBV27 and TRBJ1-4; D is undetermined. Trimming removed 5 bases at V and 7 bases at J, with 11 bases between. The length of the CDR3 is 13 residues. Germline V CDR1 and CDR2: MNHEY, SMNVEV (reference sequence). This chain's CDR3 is CASSEEGGEKLFF. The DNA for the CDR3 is TGTGCCAGCAGTGAGGAGGGTGGTGAAAAACTGTTTTTT.

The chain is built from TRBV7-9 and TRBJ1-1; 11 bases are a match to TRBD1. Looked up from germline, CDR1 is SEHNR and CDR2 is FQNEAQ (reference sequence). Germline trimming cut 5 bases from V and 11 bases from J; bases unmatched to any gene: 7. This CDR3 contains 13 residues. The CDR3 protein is CASSPGTGGTAFF. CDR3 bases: TGTGCCAGCAGCCCAGGGACAGGGGGTACCGCTTTCTTT. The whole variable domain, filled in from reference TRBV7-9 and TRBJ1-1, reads DTGVSQNPRHKITKRGQNVTFRCDPISEHNRLYWYRQTLGQGPEFLTYFQNEAQLEKSRLLSDRFSAERPKGSFSTLEIQRTEQGDSAMYLCASSPGTGGTAFFGQGTRLTVV.